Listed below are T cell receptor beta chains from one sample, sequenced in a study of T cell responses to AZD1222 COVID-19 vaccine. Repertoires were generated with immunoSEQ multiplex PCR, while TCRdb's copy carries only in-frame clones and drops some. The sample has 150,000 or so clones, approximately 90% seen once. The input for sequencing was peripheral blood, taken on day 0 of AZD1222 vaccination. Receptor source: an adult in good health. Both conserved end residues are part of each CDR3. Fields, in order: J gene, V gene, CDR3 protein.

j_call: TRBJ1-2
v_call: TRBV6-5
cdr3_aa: CASSPDRIYGYTF

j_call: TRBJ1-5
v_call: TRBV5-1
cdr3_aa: CASTPGPKPGQPQHF

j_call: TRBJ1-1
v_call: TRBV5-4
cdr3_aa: CASSAGTTPEAFF

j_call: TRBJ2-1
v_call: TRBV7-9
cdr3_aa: CASSLTTSGSLGNEQFF

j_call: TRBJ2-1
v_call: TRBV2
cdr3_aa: CASRATGKGTSGRPTYNEQFF

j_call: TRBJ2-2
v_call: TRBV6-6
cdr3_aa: CASSRATGIGGTGELFF

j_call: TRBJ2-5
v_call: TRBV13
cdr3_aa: CASSERSSGRETQYF

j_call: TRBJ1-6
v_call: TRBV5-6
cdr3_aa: CASSSRRYNSPLHF

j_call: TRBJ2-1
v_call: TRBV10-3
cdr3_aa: CAISARVGAGNEQFF

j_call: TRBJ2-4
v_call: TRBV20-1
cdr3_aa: CSASWGSENIQYF

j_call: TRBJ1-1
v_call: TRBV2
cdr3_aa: CASSEGRKSLNTEAFF

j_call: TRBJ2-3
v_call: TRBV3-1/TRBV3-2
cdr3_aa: CASSQDPRLAGELTDTQYF

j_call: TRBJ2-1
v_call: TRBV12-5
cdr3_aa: CASGSTPGRVVLATYNEQFF

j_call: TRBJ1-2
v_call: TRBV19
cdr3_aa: CASRRPGQGVFGYGYTF

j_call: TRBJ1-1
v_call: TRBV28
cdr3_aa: CASSLSGGVAEAFF

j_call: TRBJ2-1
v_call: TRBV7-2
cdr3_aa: CASSRDSRSYNEQFF

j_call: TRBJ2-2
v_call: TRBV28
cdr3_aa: CASSPWGGETGELFF

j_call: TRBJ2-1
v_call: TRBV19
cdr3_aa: CASSIGFAREQFF

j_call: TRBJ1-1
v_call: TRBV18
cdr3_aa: CASSPGDSVFMNTEAFF

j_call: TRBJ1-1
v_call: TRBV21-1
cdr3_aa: CASRAPGENTEAFF

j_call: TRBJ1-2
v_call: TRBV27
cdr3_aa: CASRGQGLGGYTF

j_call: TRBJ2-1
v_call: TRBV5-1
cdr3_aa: CASSHHGAGTYNEQFF

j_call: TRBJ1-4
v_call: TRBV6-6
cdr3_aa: CASSYSRAIGEKLFF

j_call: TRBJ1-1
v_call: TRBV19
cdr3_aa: CASSRSLNTEAFF

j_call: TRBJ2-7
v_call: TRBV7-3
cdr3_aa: CASSLIGGERDYEQYF